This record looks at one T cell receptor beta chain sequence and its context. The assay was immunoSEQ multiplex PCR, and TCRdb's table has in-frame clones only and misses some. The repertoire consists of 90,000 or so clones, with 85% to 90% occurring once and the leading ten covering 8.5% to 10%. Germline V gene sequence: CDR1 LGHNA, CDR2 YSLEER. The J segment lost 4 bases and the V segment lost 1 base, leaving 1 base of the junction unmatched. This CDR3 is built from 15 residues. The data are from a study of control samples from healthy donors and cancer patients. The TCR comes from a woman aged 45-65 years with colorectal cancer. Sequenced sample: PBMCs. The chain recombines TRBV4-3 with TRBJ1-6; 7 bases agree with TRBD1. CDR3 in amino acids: CASSQAGQYNSPLHF. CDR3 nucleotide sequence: TGCGCCAGCAGCCAAGCGGGACAGTATAATTCACCCCTCCACTTT.